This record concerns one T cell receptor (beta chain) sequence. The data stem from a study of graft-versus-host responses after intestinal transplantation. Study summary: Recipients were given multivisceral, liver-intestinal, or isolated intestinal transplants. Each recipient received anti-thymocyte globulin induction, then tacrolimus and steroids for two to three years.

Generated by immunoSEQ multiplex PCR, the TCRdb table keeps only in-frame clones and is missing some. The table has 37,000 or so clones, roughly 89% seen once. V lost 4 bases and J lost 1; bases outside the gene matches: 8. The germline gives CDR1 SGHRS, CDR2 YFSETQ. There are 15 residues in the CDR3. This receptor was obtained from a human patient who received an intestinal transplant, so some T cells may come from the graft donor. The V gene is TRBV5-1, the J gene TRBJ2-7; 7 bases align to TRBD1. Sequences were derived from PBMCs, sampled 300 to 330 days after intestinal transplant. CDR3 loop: CASSPPWTGSYEQYF. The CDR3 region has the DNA TGCGCCAGCAGCCCCCCCTGGACAGGATCCTACGAGCAGTACTTC.